The subject of this entry is one T cell receptor (beta chain). The sample is drawn from a study of CD8 T cells in Susac syndrome. The CDR3 has 14 amino acids. Germline trimming cut 4 bases from V and 4 bases from J; bases unmatched to any gene: 2. Germline lookup yields CDR1 SGHRS and CDR2 YFSETQ. It was with random hexamers that roughly 0.5 to 1 ug RNA was reverse transcribed. An immunoSEQ multiplex PCR amplified TCR beta CDR3 over 54 Vbeta and 13 Jbeta. Using its own MiXCR run on the immunoSEQ multiplex PCR reads, TCRdb lists one record per CDR3 protein. The sample carries 150,000 to 200,000 distinct CDR3 sequences, approximately 93% recorded once.

The sequenced sample was CD4+ T cells from PBMCs. This TCR derives from a human donor in good health. This sequence joins TRBV5-1 and TRBJ2-1; TRBD1 matches at 10 bases. The CDR3 sequence: CASSGGQGYNEQFF. CDR3 nucleotide sequence: TGCGCCAGCAGCGGGGGACAGGGGTACAATGAGCAGTTCTTC.